Below, one T cell receptor (beta chain) is given with its context. What it recognizes is unknown. At one end the junction does not follow the germline gene, possibly because of a read error. The CDR3 extends over 13 amino acids. Germline CDR1 and CDR2: SQVTM and ANQGSEA. This entry is derived from a study of tumor-infiltrating lymphocytes in primary liver carcinoma. Across the study: Tumors were stage T1-T3 N0M0, roughly 4 to 11 cm across. Roughly 3.65 to 7.13 million productive TCRbeta reads were obtained per sample, with similar numbers across tissue types.

Study-wide findings and caveats: In tumor-adjacent and tumor-blood pairs, overlap was lower than in tumor region pairs.

The study co-extracted DNA and RNA from 20-30 mg of unsorted bulk tissue. Total RNA amounting to roughly 0.5 ug was the source from which TCR beta cDNA was made with a constant-region primer. Three nested multiplex PCR rounds of slightly modified ARM-PCR generated TCR beta libraries. Rounds one and two of PCR, each of about 10 cycles, were primed with TRBV1-TRBV30 forward primers and a C-beta reverse primer. TCRdb used MiXCR to reprocess the multiplex PCR reads, holding one entry per CDR3 protein. Among under 200,000 distinct CDR3 sequences, around four fifths were seen once, and the ten largest hold 18%.

The sequencing input was tumor tissue from primary liver carcinoma. This clonotype was sampled from a man in his forties with primary liver carcinoma and hepatitis B virus infection. The rearrangement joins TRBV29-1 to TRBJ2-7; possible D gene TRBD1, 6 bases. For the CDR3, the DNA is TGCAGCCCCGGTGCAGGGACATCCTACGAGGAGTACTTC. This codes for CSPGAGTSYEEYF.